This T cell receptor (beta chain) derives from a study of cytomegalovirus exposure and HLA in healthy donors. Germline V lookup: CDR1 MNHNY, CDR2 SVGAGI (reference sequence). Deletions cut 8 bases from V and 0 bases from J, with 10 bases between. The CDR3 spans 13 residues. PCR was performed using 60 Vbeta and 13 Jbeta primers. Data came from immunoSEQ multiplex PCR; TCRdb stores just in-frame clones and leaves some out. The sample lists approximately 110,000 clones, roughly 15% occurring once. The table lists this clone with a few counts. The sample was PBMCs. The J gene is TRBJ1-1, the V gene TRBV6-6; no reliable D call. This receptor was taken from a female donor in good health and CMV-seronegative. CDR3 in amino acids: CASPSRMNTEAFF. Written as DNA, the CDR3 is TGTGCCAGCCCTTCGAGGATGAACACTGAAGCTTTCTTT.